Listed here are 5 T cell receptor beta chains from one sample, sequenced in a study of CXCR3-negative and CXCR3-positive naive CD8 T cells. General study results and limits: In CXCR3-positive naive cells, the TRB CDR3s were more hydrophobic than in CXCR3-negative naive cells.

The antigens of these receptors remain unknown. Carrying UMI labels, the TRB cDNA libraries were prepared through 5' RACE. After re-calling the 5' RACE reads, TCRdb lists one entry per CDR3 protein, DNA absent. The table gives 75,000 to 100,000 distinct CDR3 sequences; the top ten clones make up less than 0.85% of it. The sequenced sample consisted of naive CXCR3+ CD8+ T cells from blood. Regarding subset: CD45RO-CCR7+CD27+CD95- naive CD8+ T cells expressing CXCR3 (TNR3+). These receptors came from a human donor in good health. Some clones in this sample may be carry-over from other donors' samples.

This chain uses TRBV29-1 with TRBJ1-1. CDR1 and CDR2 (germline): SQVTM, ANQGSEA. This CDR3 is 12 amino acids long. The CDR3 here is CSLDGRNTEAFF.

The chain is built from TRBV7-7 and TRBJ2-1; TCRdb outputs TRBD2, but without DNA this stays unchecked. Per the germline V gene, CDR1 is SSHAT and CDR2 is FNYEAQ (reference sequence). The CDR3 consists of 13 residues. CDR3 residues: CASSSTSHNEQFF.

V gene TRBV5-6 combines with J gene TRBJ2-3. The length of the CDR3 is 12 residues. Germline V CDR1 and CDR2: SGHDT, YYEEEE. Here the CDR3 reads CASSLGPNTQYF.

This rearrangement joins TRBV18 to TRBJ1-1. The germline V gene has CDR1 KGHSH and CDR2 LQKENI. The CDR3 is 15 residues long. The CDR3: CASSPQGAMNTEAFF. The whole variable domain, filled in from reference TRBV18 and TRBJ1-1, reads NAGVMQNPRHLVRRRGQEARLRCSPMKGHSHVYWYRQLPEEGLKFMVYLQKENIIDESGMPKERFSAEFPKEGPSILRIQQVVRGDSAAYFCASSPQGAMNTEAFFGQGTRLTVV.

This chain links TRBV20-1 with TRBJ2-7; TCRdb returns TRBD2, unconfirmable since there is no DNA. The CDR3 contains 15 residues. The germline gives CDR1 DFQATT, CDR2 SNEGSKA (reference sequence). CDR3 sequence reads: CSASDEGLELYEQYF.